Listed here are 10 T cell receptor beta chains from one sample, sequenced in a study of T-cell memory formation after mild COVID-19. TCRdb independently ran MiXCR on the 5' RACE reads; one entry per CDR3 protein. The data contain about 360,000 distinct CDR3 sequences, over 13% of them singletons. The sequenced sample was PBMCs or a T cell subset sorted from them (not recorded which). All receptors derive from a man younger than 35 who had mild COVID-19 (a few samples of this study predate the infection). Cell type and time point are not known.

The chain uses TRBV7-3 and TRBJ2-2; D may be TRBD2 (6 bases). Trimming removed 4 bases from V and 1 base from J, with 13 bases in between. CDR1 SGHTA and CDR2 FQGTGA come from the germline V gene. CDR3 length equals 16 residues. The chain's CDR3 is CASSWTGLMNTGELFF. CDR3 coding DNA: TGTGCCAGCAGCTGGACGGGACTCATGAACACCGGGGAGCTGTTTTTT. Full variable domain (remainder filled in from reference TRBV7-3 and TRBJ2-2): GAGVSQTPSNKVTEKGKYVELRCDPISGHTALYWYRQSLGQGPEFLIYFQGTGAADDSGLPNDRFFAVRPEGSVSTLKIQRTERGDSAVYLCASSWTGLMNTGELFFGEGSRLTVL.

The chain recombines TRBV4-2 with TRBJ2-2; 10 bases line up with TRBD2. Germline trimming cut 5 bases from V and 2 bases from J; bases unmatched to any gene: 14. The CDR3 covers 19 residues. Per the germline V gene, CDR1 is LGHNA and CDR2 is YNFKEQ. CDR3 sequence: CASSSGGASGGFNTGELFF. In DNA form, the CDR3 reads TGTGCCAGCAGCTCAGGGGGCGCTAGCGGGGGTTTTAACACCGGGGAGCTGTTTTTT.

The V and J genes are TRBV7-2 and TRBJ2-3; D is perhaps TRBD2 (6 bases). V gave up 1 base and J gave up 2 bases, with 16 bases separating them. The CDR3 consists of 17 residues. Germline V gives CDR1 SGHTA, CDR2 FQGNSA. The CDR3 sequence: CASSLGRGGLSTDTQYF. The CDR3 coding sequence is TGTGCCAGCAGCTTAGGAAGGGGCGGACTATCCACAGATACGCAGTATTTT.

The table lists this clonotype with a few counts. The chain has TRBV18 and TRBJ2-7; 13 nucleotides agree with TRBD2. Germline V gene lookup returns CDR1 KGHSH and CDR2 LQKENI. V dropped 3 bases and J dropped 4; count of bases not matched to a gene: 3. This CDR3 is 15 amino acids long. The CDR3 DNA is TGTGCCAGCTCACCCGCGACTAGCGGGGGGTACGAGCAGTACGTC. As protein: CASSPATSGGYEQYV.

In its sample, this clonotype was seen a few times. The chain joins TRBV7-9 to TRBJ2-2; D unresolved. CDR1 and CDR2 (germline): SEHNR, FQNEAQ (reference sequence). Trimming pared 6 bases from V and 5 bases from J, leaving 7 bases between. This CDR3 is built from 12 residues. The CDR3 here is CASSRRTGELFF. The CDR3 bases are TGTGCCAGCAGTCGCCGAACCGGGGAGCTGTTTTTT.

V gene TRBV29-1 combines with J gene TRBJ2-1; D remains unclear. CDR3 length equals 14 residues. V lost 7 bases and J 0 bases, leaving 13 bases between the germline ends. The germline CDR1 and CDR2 sequences are SQVTM and ANQGSEA. The CDR3 DNA follows: TGCAGCGACGTGGACCGGAGCTCCTACAATGAGCAGTTCTTC. It codes for CSDVDRSSYNEQFF.

This chain connects TRBV20-1 to TRBJ1-5; 7 bases map to TRBD1. CDR3 length: 16 amino acids. V shed 6 bases, J shed 6 bases, and the junction held 17 bases outside the gene matches. CDR1 is DFQATT and CDR2 is SNEGSKA in the germline V gene (reference sequence). CDR3 bases: TGCAGTGCGACCGACTTCTTACAGGGGTTGAGTCAGCCCCAGCATTTT. Amino acid sequence: CSATDFLQGLSQPQHF.

J is TRBJ2-1 and V is TRBV7-3, with TRBD1 as a possible D gene (6 bases). Trimming removed 8 bases from V and 5 bases from J, with 7 bases in between. From germline, CDR1 is SGHTA and CDR2 FQGTGA. The CDR3 has 11 residues. This CDR3 is CASGGNNEQFF. As DNA, the CDR3 is TGTGCCAGCGGGGGCAACAATGAGCAGTTCTTC.

The CDR3 DNA follows: TGTGCCATCAGTAGCCCTGGACACAACACCGGGGAGCTGTTTTTT. Translated, it gives CAISSPGHNTGELFF. V gene TRBV10-3 combines with J gene TRBJ2-2; a weak D match, TRBD1 (5 bases). The germline V and J ends were trimmed by 5 bases and 2 bases, with 12 bases remaining between them. This CDR3 has 15 amino acids. CDR1 is ENHRY, CDR2 SYGVKD, per germline.

Turning to this clonotype: An end of the junction differs from the germline gene, which may be a read error. The rearrangement joins TRBV7-8 to TRBJ2-1, with a possible D match to TRBD2 (6 bases). The CDR3 has 16 residues. Germline loops: CDR1 SGHVS, CDR2 FQNEAQ. CDR3 sequence reads: CASSFLVGGSYNEQFF. The CDR3 DNA sequence: TGTGCTAGCAGCTTTTTGGTCGGAGGGAGTTACAATGAGCAGTTCTTC.